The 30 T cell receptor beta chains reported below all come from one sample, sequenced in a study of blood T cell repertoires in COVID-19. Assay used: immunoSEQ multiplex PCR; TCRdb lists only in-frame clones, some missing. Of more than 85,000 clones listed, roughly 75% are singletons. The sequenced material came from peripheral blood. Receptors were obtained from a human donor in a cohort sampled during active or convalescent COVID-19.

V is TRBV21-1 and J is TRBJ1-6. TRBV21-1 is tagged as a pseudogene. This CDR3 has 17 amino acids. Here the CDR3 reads CASSKARLLFYNSPLHF. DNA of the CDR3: TGTGCCAGCAGCAAAGCACGGTTGCTCTTCTATAATTCACCCCTCCACTTT.

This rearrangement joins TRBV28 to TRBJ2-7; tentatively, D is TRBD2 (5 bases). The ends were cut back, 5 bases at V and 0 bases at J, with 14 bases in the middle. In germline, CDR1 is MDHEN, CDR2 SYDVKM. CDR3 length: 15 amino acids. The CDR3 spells CASSPLSGSSYEQYF. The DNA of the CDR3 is TGTGCCAGCAGTCCGCTTAGTGGGAGCTCCTACGAGCAGTACTTC.

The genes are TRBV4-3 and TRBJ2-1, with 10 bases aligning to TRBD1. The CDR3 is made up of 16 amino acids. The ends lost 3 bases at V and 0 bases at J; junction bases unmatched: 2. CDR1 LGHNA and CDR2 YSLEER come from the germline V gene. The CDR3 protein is CASSQRTGGSYNEQFF. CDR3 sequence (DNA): TGCGCCAGCAGCCAGCGGACAGGGGGCTCCTACAATGAGCAGTTCTTC.

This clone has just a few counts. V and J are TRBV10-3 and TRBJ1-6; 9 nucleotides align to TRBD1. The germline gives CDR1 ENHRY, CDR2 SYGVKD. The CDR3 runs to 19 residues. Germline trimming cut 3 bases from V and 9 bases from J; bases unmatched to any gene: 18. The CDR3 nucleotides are TGTGCCATCAGTGACGGGACAGGGCTACACGTGGGGAAGGGTTCACCCCTCCACTTT. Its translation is CAISDGTGLHVGKGSPLHF.

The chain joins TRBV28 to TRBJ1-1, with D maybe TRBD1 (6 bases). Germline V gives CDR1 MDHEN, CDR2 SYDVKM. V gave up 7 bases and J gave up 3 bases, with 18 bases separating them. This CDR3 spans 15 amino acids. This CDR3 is CASNRDRVRHTEAFF. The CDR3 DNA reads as TGTGCCAGCAACAGGGACCGGGTGCGGCACACTGAAGCTTTCTTT.

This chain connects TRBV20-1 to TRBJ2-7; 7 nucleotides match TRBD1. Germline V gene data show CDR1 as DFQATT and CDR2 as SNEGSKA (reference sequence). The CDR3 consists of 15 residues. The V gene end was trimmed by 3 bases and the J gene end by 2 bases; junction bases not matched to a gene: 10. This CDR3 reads CSASNRDSFTYEQYF. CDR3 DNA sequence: TGCAGTGCTAGTAACCGGGACAGTTTTACCTACGAGCAGTACTTC.

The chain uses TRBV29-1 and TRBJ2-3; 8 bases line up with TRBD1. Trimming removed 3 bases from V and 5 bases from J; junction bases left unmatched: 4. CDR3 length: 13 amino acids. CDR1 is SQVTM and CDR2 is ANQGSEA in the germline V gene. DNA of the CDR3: TGCAGCGTTGACAGGGGGCGAAAAGATACGCAGTATTTT. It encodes CSVDRGRKDTQYF.

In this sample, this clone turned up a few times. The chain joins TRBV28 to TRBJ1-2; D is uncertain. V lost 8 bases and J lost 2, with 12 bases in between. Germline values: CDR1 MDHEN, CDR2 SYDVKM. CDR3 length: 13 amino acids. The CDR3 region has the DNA TGTGCCAGCGATAGAACGGGGAACTATGGCTACACCTTC. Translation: CASDRTGNYGYTF.

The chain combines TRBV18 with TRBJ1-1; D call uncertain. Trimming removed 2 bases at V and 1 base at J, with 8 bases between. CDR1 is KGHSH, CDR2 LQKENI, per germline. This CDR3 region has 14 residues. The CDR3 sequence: CASSPIGGNTEAFF. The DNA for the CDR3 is TGTGCCAGCTCACCAATCGGCGGGAACACTGAAGCTTTCTTT.

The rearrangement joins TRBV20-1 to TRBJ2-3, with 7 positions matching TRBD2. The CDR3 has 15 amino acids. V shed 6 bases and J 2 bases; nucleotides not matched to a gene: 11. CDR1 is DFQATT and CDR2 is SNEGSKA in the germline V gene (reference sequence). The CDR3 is CSASRTRQSTDTQYF. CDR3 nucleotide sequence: TGCAGTGCCAGTAGGACTAGACAATCCACAGATACGCAGTATTTT.

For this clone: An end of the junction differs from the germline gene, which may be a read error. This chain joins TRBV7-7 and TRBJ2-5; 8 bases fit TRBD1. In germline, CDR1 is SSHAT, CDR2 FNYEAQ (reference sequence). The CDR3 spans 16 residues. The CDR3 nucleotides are TGTGCTAGCAGCAAAGGGGTTTCAGGGGGCTTGGAGACCCAGTACTTC. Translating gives CASSKGVSGGLETQYF.

The CDR3 DNA sequence: TGTGCCAGCAGTTATAGCGGGGGTATCGGGGAGCTGTTTTTT. This translates into CASSYSGGIGELFF. The V gene is TRBV7-2, the J gene TRBJ2-2, with 9 bases lining up with TRBD2. In germline, CDR1 is SGHTA, CDR2 FQGNSA. V shed 6 bases, J shed 7 bases, and the junction held 6 bases outside the gene matches. This CDR3 has 14 amino acids.

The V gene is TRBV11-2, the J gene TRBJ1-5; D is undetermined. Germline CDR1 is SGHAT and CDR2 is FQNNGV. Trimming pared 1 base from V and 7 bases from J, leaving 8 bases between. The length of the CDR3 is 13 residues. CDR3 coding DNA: TGTGCCAGCAGCTTAGCACTTAACCAGCCCCAGCATTTT. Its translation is CASSLALNQPQHF.

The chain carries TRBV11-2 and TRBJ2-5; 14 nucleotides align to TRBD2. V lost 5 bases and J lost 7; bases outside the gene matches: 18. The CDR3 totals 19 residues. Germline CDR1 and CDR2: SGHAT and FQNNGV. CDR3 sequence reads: CASSQHRTSGRTPPWTQYF. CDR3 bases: TGTGCCAGCAGCCAACACCGGACTAGCGGGAGGACGCCTCCATGGACCCAGTACTTC.

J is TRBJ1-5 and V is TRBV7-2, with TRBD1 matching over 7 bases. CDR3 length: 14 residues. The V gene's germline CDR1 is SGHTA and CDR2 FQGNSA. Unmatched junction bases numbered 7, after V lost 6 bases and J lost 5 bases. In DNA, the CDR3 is TGTGCCAGCAGTCAGGGACAGCTATATCAGCCCCAGCATTTT. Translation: CASSQGQLYQPQHF.

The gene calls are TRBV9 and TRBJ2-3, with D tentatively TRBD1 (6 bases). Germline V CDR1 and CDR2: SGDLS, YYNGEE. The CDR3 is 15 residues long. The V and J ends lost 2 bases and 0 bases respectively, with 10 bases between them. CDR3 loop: CASSVGTLSTDTQYF. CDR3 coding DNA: TGTGCCAGCAGCGTGGGGACACTTAGCACAGATACGCAGTATTTT.

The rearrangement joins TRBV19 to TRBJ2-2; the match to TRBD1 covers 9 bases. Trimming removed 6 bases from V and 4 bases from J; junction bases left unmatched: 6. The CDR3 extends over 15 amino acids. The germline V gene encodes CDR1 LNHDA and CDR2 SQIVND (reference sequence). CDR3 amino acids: CASRPGQGGTGELFF. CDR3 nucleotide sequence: TGTGCCAGTAGACCGGGACAGGGAGGCACCGGGGAGCTGTTTTTT.

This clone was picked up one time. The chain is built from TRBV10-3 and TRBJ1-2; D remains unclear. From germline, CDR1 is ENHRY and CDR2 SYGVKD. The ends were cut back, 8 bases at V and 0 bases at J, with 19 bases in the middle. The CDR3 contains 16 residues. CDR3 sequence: CAIVCVRRRPNYGYTF. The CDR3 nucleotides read TGTGCCATCGTATGCGTACGTAGGAGACCTAACTATGGCTACACCTTC.

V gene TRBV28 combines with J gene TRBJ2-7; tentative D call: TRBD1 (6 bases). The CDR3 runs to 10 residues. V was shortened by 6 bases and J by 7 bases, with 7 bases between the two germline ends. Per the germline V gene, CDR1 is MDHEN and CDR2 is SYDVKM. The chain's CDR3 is CASSQGEQYF. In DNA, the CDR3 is TGTGCCAGCAGCCAGGGGGAGCAGTACTTC.

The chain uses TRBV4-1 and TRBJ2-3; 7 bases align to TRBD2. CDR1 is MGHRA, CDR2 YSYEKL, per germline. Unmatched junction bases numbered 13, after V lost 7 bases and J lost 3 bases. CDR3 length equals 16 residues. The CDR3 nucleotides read TGCGCCAGCACCGGTCGGGGGGAGGCCCTGACAGATACGCAGTATTTT. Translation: CASTGRGEALTDTQYF.

The CDR3 region is CASSPQAYPTNTEAFF. CDR3 sequence (DNA): TGTGCCAGCTCACCTCAGGCGTACCCGACGAACACTGAAGCTTTCTTT. The V gene is TRBV18, the J gene TRBJ1-1; D unclear. Germline loops: CDR1 KGHSH, CDR2 LQKENI. The CDR3 is made up of 16 amino acids. V shed 3 bases and J shed 1 base, with 15 bases lying between them.

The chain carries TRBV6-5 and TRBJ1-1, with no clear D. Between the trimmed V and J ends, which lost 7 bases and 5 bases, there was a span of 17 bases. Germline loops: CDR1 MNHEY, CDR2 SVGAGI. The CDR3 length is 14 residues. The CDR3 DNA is TGTGCCAGCACCAAAAGTTGGGGAGGAACTGAAGCTTTCTTT. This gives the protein CASTKSWGGTEAFF.

The CDR3 reads CASSAGTGVYIQPQHF. The CDR3 bases are TGTGCCAGCAGCGCCGGGACAGGGGTGTATATTCAGCCCCAGCATTTT. The rearrangement joins TRBV6-2 or TRBV6-3 to TRBJ1-5; 10 bases match TRBD1. The CDR3 has 16 amino acids. V shed 6 bases, J shed 6 bases, and the junction held 11 bases outside the gene matches. Germline CDR1 MNHEY, CDR2 SVGEGT.

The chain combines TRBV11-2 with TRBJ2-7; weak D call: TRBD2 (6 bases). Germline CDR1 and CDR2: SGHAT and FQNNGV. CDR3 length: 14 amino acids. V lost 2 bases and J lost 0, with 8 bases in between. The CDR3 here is CASSLSSVSYEQYF. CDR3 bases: TGTGCCAGCAGCTTATCTAGCGTCTCCTACGAGCAGTACTTC.

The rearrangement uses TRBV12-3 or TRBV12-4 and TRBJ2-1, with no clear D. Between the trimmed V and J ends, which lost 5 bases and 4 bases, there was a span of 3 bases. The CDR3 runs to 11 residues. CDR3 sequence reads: CASSAYNEQFF. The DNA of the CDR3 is TGTGCCAGCAGTGCGTACAATGAGCAGTTCTTC.

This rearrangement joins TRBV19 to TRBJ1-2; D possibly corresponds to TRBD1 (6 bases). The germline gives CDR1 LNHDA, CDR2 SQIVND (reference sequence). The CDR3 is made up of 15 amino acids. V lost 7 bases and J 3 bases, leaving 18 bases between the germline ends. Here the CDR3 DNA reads TGTGCCAGTACCTCCCGAGGCCAGGGGCACTATGGCTACACCTTC. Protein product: CASTSRGQGHYGYTF.

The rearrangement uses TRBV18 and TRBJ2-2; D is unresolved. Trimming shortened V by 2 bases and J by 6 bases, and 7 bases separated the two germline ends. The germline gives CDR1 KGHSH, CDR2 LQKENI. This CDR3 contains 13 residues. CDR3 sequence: CASSPIVAGELFF. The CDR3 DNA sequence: TGTGCCAGCTCACCAATAGTCGCCGGGGAGCTGTTTTTT.

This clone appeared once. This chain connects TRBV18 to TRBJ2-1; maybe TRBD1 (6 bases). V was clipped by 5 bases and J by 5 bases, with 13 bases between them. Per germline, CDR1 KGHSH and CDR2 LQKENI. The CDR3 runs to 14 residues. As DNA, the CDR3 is TGTGCCAGCTCAAGTTGGGGGCAGAACAATGAGCAGTTCTTC. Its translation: CASSSWGQNNEQFF.

The CDR3: CASSPRTDSSRQPQHF. The CDR3 DNA sequence: TGTGCCAGCAGTCCAAGAACCGACAGCAGCAGGCAGCCCCAGCATTTT. V and J are TRBV2 and TRBJ1-5; the D gene is possibly TRBD1 (5 bases). The germline CDR1 and CDR2 sequences are SNHLY and FYNNEI. Trimming took off 5 bases at V and 7 bases at J, with 21 bases between the two ends. CDR3 length: 16 residues.

The CDR3 region has the DNA TGTGCCAGCAGCTCGCTAGCGGAAACTTACACCGGGGAGCTGTTTTTT. Translation: CASSSLAETYTGELFF. The chain couples TRBV7-2 to TRBJ2-2; 7 bases match TRBD2. The V segment lost 4 bases and the J segment 3 bases; nucleotides outside the gene matches: 8. The CDR3 runs 16 residues. Germline lookup yields CDR1 SGHTA and CDR2 FQGNSA.